These T cell receptor beta chains were read from a single sample in a study of blood T cell repertoires in COVID-19. TCRdb's copy holds only in-frame clones and misses some; the assay was immunoSEQ multiplex PCR. The data hold tens of thousands of clones, with about nine tenths observed a single time. Sequencing was performed on peripheral blood. These receptors were collected from a human donor with active COVID-19. The donor label of this sample is uncertain. Both conserved end residues are part of each CDR3. The order of the fields is V gene, D gene, J gene, clone size, CDR3 DNA, CDR3 protein. D genes are given only for firm matches. Clone size is stated in some rows and not others, as once, few, many or a class when expanded.

>TRBV5-1|TRBD1|TRBJ1-1|NA
TGCGCCAGCAGCTCCCGGACAGGGGGTTGGGGTATACCAGAAAATGAAGCTTTCTTT
CASSSRTGGWGIPENEAFF
>TRBV7-9|NA|TRBJ2-7|once
TGTGCCAGCAGCTCCGGGGGAGTAAGCGAGCAGTACTTC
CASSSGGVSEQYF
>TRBV5-1|TRBD2|TRBJ2-1|NA
TGCGCCAGCAGCTTGGCCTTGGGACTAGGAAGTCTTATCGCCTACAATGAGCAGTTCTTC
CASSLALGLGSLIAYNEQFF
>TRBV6-6|NA|TRBJ1-5|once
TGTGCCAGCAGTCCCCAAGTCGGAGGTAATAGCAATCAGCCCCAGCATTTT
CASSPQVGGNSNQPQHF
>TRBV6-5|NA|TRBJ2-5|NA
TGTGCCAGCACCGCGCGGGGAGTTCAAGAGACCCAGTACTTC
CASTARGVQETQYF
>TRBV9|NA|TRBJ1-1|NA
TGTGCCAGCAGCGTAGTAGGGGACTCCCAAGCTTTCTTT
CASSVVGDSQAFF
>TRBV6-5|NA|TRBJ2-7|NA
TGTGCCAGCAGACCTGGAGTAAGGAAGAACGAGCAGTACTTC
CASRPGVRKNEQYF
>TRBV4-2|NA|TRBJ1-1|NA
TGTGCCAGCAGCCAACAAACAGTATTGAACACTGAAGCTTTCTTT
CASSQQTVLNTEAFF
>TRBV3-1/TRBV3-2|NA|TRBJ1-4|NA
TGTGCCAGCAGCCCGCGCCACCTTGCAACTAATGAAAAACTGTTTTTT
CASSPRHLATNEKLFF
>TRBV27|NA|TRBJ2-7|NA
TGTGCCAGCAGTCCCCGGTCCCTCCGGGTCAACGAGCAGTACTTC
CASSPRSLRVNEQYF
>TRBV11-2|TRBD1|TRBJ2-1|NA
TGTGCCAGCAGCTTAGAATTTCCCTGGACAGGAGGCCCGTACAATGAGCAGTTCTTC
CASSLEFPWTGGPYNEQFF
>TRBV6-1|NA|TRBJ2-3|NA
TGTGCCAGCAGTGAAGGGGGGCGCACAGATACGCAGTATTTT
CASSEGGRTDTQYF
>TRBV9|TRBD2|TRBJ2-5|once
TGTGCCAGCAGCGTAGATGTCAGGACTAGCCGAGAAGAGACCCAGTACTTC
CASSVDVRTSREETQYF
>TRBV5-1|TRBD2|TRBJ2-1|NA
TGCGCCAGCAGCTTCGATTCGGCTAGCGGGAGCGCCTACAATGAGCAGTTCTTC
CASSFDSASGSAYNEQFF
>TRBV14|TRBD1|TRBJ2-7|NA
TGTGCCAGCAGCCAATCCCCGGGACAGGGTGTCGACAAGTACTTC
CASSQSPGQGVDKYF
>TRBV28|TRBD2|TRBJ2-1|NA
TGTGCCAGCTCGTCAGCGGGGGGCGTTTTAAACAATGAGCAGTTCTTC
CASSSAGGVLNNEQFF
>TRBV2|TRBD1|TRBJ2-5|NA
TGTGCCGGCAGGGGGCCGTTGAAGACCCAGTACTTC
CAGRGPLKTQYF
>TRBV24-1|TRBD1|TRBJ2-2|NA
TGTGCCACCTCGCAGGGGGCAATAACCGGGGAGCTGTTTTTT
CATSQGAITGELFF
>TRBV12-3/TRBV12-4|NA|TRBJ2-3|NA
TGTGCCAGCAGCCAGCGGTTGAAGCAGTATTTT
CASSQRLKQYF
>TRBV13|NA|TRBJ1-2|NA
TGTGCCAGCAGCGTTCAGGGGTGGGGCTACACCTTC
CASSVQGWGYTF
>TRBV6-5|TRBD1|TRBJ2-7|NA
TGTGCCAGCAGTCGACAGGGGGCGTTAAGCTACGAGCAGTACTTC
CASSRQGALSYEQYF
>TRBV6-1|TRBD2|TRBJ2-7|NA
TGTGCCAGCAGTGAAGGCCCCGGGACTAGCGCTTACGAGCAGTACTTC
CASSEGPGTSAYEQYF
>TRBV5-6|NA|TRBJ2-1|NA
TGTGCCAGCAGCTTTCCCCCTGCCGGCAATGAGCAGTTCTTC
CASSFPPAGNEQFF
>TRBV7-9|TRBD2|TRBJ2-5|once
TGTGCCGGTAGTGGGACTAGCGCCCACTTC
CAGSGTSAHF
>TRBV3-1/TRBV3-2|NA|TRBJ1-1|NA
TGTGCCAGCAGCCAAGTGGGGGGAGACACTGAAGCTTTCTTT
CASSQVGGDTEAFF
>TRBV7-2|TRBD1|TRBJ1-3|NA
TGTGCCAGCAGCCCCGACAGGGGGCGAAACACCATATATTTT
CASSPDRGRNTIYF
>TRBV27|TRBD1|TRBJ1-2|NA
TGTGCCAGCGGAAGGACGGACAGGGCTAAGAGCTACACCTTC
CASGRTDRAKSYTF
>TRBV12-3/TRBV12-4|TRBD2|TRBJ2-1|NA
TGTGCCAGCAGTCAGCGGGGGGGCAATGAGCAGTTCTTC
CASSQRGGNEQFF
>TRBV19|TRBD1|TRBJ2-1|NA
TGTGCCAGTAGTTGGGACAGGGGGTCGGGTGAGCAGTTCTTC
CASSWDRGSGEQFF
>TRBV6-5|TRBD1|TRBJ2-7|NA
TGTGCCAGCAGAAACAGGGGGCTCTACGAGCAGTACTTC
CASRNRGLYEQYF
>TRBV5-1|NA|TRBJ2-7|NA
TGCGCCAGCAGCCCCTTAGGGAGAGGGGGCTACGAGCAGTACTTC
CASSPLGRGGYEQYF
>TRBV5-1|NA|TRBJ2-2|NA
TGCGCCAGCAGCTTGGCGCGGGTCGAGGTCCCCGGGGAGCTGTTTTTT
CASSLARVEVPGELFF
>TRBV7-2|NA|TRBJ1-2|NA
TGTGCCAGCAGCTCCCGCAGGGGTGGAAACTATGGCTACACCTTC
CASSSRRGGNYGYTF
>TRBV14|NA|TRBJ2-5|NA
TGTGCCAGCAGCACCGCGGGGGCTCTTTACCAAGAGACCCAGTACTTC
CASSTAGALYQETQYF
>TRBV11-3|TRBD2|TRBJ2-7|NA
TGTGCCAGCAGCTTAAATAGCGGGACCTACGAGCAGTACTTC
CASSLNSGTYEQYF
>TRBV19|NA|TRBJ1-5|NA
TGTGCCAGTAGTATAGGCAGGGCCATCGGCAATCAGCCCCAGCATTTT
CASSIGRAIGNQPQHF
>TRBV7-2|TRBD2|TRBJ2-7|NA
TGTGCCAGCAGCGTGCAACTAGCGGGAGTCCTCTACGAGCAGTACTTC
CASSVQLAGVLYEQYF
>TRBV27|TRBD1|TRBJ2-2|NA
TGTGCCAGCAGTTCGGACAGGCTAATGGGGACCGGGGAGCTGTTTTTT
CASSSDRLMGTGELFF
>TRBV3-1/TRBV3-2|NA|TRBJ1-2|NA
TGTGCCAGCAGCCAAGATCTTATAAGCTACACCTTC
CASSQDLISYTF
>TRBV5-4|NA|TRBJ1-6|NA
TGTGCCAGCAGCTTGGACGGACAGAATTCACCCCTCCACTTT
CASSLDGQNSPLHF
>TRBV14|TRBD2|TRBJ2-5|NA
TGTGCCAGCAGCCAAGACCGGACTAGCTTGGAGACCCAGTACTTC
CASSQDRTSLETQYF
>TRBV6-5|TRBD1|TRBJ2-7|NA
TGTGCCAGCGGACGGACAGGGAACGAGCAGTACTTC
CASGRTGNEQYF
>TRBV15|NA|TRBJ1-2|NA
TGTGCCACCAGCAGAGAGGGAGGGGTGGGCTACACCTTC
CATSREGGVGYTF
>TRBV4-3|TRBD2|TRBJ2-1|NA
TGCGCCAGCAGCCACGACGGGACTAGAGTGCAGTTCTTC
CASSHDGTRVQFF